This T cell receptor (beta chain) was identified during a study of shared clonotypes between healthy human individuals. V lost 1 base to trimming and J lost 3 bases, with 10 bases between them. The CDR3 spans 15 residues. Looked up from germline, CDR1 is SGHTA and CDR2 is FQGNSA. The protocol was immunoSEQ multiplex PCR, while the TCRdb copy is restricted to in-frame clones and leaves out a portion. The data hold about 460,000 clones, with roughly three quarters observed a single time. The sample consisted of PBMCs. The chain joins TRBV7-2 to TRBJ1-5, with D uncertain. This TCR was sampled from a woman in her forties in good health. Some clones in this sample may be carry-over from other donors' samples. The DNA of the CDR3 is TGTGCCAGCAGCTTAGAGGTGCAGCCCAATCAGCCCCAGCATTTT. This encodes CASSLEVQPNQPQHF.